This T cell receptor (beta chain) derives from a study of beta chain features in type 1 diabetes. The study, taken as a whole, reports: Whether TCRB rearrangement is influenced by HLA type went unresolved here. Sequencing of cDNA might inflate the share of cells that strongly express TCR. It was possible that PCR favored shorter templates, equally so in patients and controls. Naive, central memory and Treg TCRB repertoires seemed to resemble each other more closely in patients than they did in healthy donors.

Concerning this clone itself: Its specificity is not known.

CDR3 length: 15 amino acids. Germline V gives CDR1 SGHTA, CDR2 FQGNSA. V lost 7 bases and J lost 3; bases outside the gene matches: 9. What was sequenced were expressed TCRB transcripts, since all of the isolated RNA had been reverse transcribed. The method was immunoSEQ multiplex PCR; TCRdb's version includes in-frame clones alone and lacks a portion of them. The table records a few hundred thousand clones, 27% of them present only once. The receptor was derived from a man aged 30-40 years in good health. The sample comprised central memory CD4+ T cells from blood. The J gene is TRBJ2-1, the V gene TRBV7-2, with 7 bases that match TRBD1. CDR3: CASTLGTVLYNEQFF. The DNA for the CDR3 is TGTGCCAGCACCCTCGGGACAGTCCTCTACAATGAGCAGTTCTTC.